Each of the 25 T cell receptor beta chains below was sequenced from the same sample in a study of shared clonotypes between healthy human individuals. Profiling relied on immunoSEQ multiplex PCR, and the TCRdb table lists in-frame clones only, not all of them. The sample consists of 550,000 to 600,000 clones, 95% to 98% of them appearing once. CD8 cells classed as naive were CD45RO-negative and positively selected for CCR7, excluding terminally differentiated effector memory CD45RA+ cells. Specimen: naive CD8+ T cells sorted from blood. The receptor set was obtained from a man aged 30 to 39 in good health.

The J gene is TRBJ2-1, the V gene TRBV5-1; D is unclear. Looked up from germline, CDR1 is SGHRS and CDR2 is YFSETQ. The ends were cut back, 0 bases at V and 6 bases at J, with 10 bases in the middle. The CDR3 length is 14 residues. CDR3 residues: CASSLAGGINEQFF. The DNA for the CDR3 is TGCGCCAGCAGCTTGGCCGGCGGTATCAATGAGCAGTTCTTC.

The gene calls are TRBV2 and TRBJ1-2; D remains ambiguous. CDR1 is SNHLY and CDR2 is FYNNEI in the germline V gene. V was clipped by 8 bases and J by 0 bases, with 13 bases between them. This CDR3 spans 14 amino acids. The CDR3 region is CASPNVPANYGYTF. The DNA for the CDR3 is TGTGCCAGCCCTAACGTCCCAGCTAACTATGGCTACACCTTC.

This clone was detected only once. Written as DNA, the CDR3 is TGTGCCAGCAGTTTGAAGGGGACATGGAGCAATCAGCCCCAGCATTTT. Translating it yields CASSLKGTWSNQPQHF. The rearrangement links TRBV27 to TRBJ1-5, with a tentative D call TRBD1 (6 bases). Per the germline V gene, CDR1 is MNHEY and CDR2 is SMNVEV (reference sequence). Trimming left V 3 bases short and J 1 base short, with 13 bases between. This CDR3 is 16 amino acids long.

The CDR3 region is CASSQDLAGGGTDTQYF. As DNA, the CDR3 is TGCGCCAGCAGCCAAGATCTAGCGGGAGGGGGCACAGATACGCAGTATTTT. The J gene is TRBJ2-3, the V gene TRBV4-3, with 12 bases aligning to TRBD2. The V gene end was trimmed by 0 bases and the J gene end by 1 base; junction bases not matched to a gene: 2. The CDR3 length is 17 residues. Germline CDR1 is LGHNA and CDR2 is YSLEER.

This rearrangement joins TRBV2 to TRBJ2-6; D might be TRBD2 (5 bases). V lost 6 bases and J lost 0, with 12 bases in between. This CDR3 is 16 amino acids long. Germline CDR1 and CDR2: SNHLY and FYNNEI. The CDR3 DNA is TGTGCCAGCAGGACGAGGGATAGCTCTGGGGCCAACGTCCTGACTTTC. Residues: CASRTRDSSGANVLTF. The entire variable domain, with the rest obtained from reference TRBV2 and TRBJ2-6, is as follows: EPEVTQTPSHQVTQMGQEVILRCVPISNHLYFYWYRQILGQKVEFLVSFYNNEISEKSEIFDDQFSVERPDGSNFTLKIRSTKLEDSAMYFCASRTRDSSGANVLTFGAGSRLTVL.

The chain links TRBV2 to TRBJ2-7, with 9 bases matching TRBD1. The CDR3 loop spans 17 amino acids. Germline V gene data show CDR1 as SNHLY and CDR2 as FYNNEI. V shed 5 bases, J shed 3 bases, and the junction held 14 bases outside the gene matches. CDR3 DNA: TGTGCCAGCAGTAAGTCCCGGGACAGGGAGGGGATCTACGAGCAGTACTTC. Translating gives CASSKSRDREGIYEQYF. The variable domain in full, completed from reference TRBV2 and TRBJ2-7, reads EPEVTQTPSHQVTQMGQEVILRCVPISNHLYFYWYRQILGQKVEFLVSFYNNEISEKSEIFDDQFSVERPDGSNFTLKIRSTKLEDSAMYFCASSKSRDREGIYEQYFGPGTRLTVT.

In nucleotides, the CDR3 is TGTGCCAGTAGCCCCGGACAGGTTGGCTACGAGCAGTACTTC. Its translation is CASSPGQVGYEQYF. This chain joins TRBV19 and TRBJ2-7, with 7 bases identical to TRBD1. Germline CDR1 reads LNHDA; CDR2 reads SQIVND (reference sequence). J gave up 3 bases and V 6 bases, and 8 bases lay outside the gene matches. The CDR3 contains 14 residues.

V is TRBV4-1 and J is TRBJ2-1, with 12 bases identical to TRBD2. The CDR3 is 15 residues long. V trimming: 4 bases; J trimming: 8 bases; junction bases outside the gene matches: 6. Germline lookup yields CDR1 MGHRA and CDR2 YSYEKL. The DNA of the CDR3 is TGCGCCAGCAGCCTGACTAGCGGGAGAACCTATGAGCAGTTCTTC. This translates into CASSLTSGRTYEQFF.

For this clone: The sample carries other DNA sequences with the same CDR3. The chain recombines TRBV9 with TRBJ2-7, with TRBD2 matching 8 bases. This CDR3 comprises 13 residues. The V gene end was trimmed by 3 bases and the J gene end by 6 bases; junction bases not matched to a gene: 5. Germline V CDR1 and CDR2: SGDLS, YYNGEE. The CDR3 loop reads CASSAGGRGEQYF. In nucleotides, the CDR3 is TGTGCCAGCAGCGCGGGGGGGCGGGGCGAGCAGTACTTC.

The chain links TRBV10-3 to TRBJ2-7; D remains unclear. V shed 2 bases and J shed 3 bases, with 2 bases lying between them. Germline assignment: CDR1 ENHRY and CDR2 SYGVKD. The CDR3 covers 11 residues. This chain's CDR3 is CAISEGYEQYF. The DNA for the CDR3 is TGTGCCATCAGTGAGGGCTACGAGCAGTACTTC.

This chain uses TRBV19 with TRBJ1-4; the match to TRBD1 covers 7 bases. Per germline, CDR1 LNHDA and CDR2 SQIVND (reference sequence). This CDR3 has 17 amino acids. Unmatched junction bases numbered 16, after V lost 6 bases and J lost 6 bases. The CDR3 bases are TGTGCCAGTAGCCTATTGGGCAGACAGGGAGGAGATGAAAAACTGTTTTTT. Translated: CASSLLGRQGGDEKLFF.

V usage is TRBV6-5 and J usage is TRBJ2-1, with TRBD2 as a possible D gene (5 bases). Germline V gives CDR1 MNHEY, CDR2 SVGAGI. V lost 6 bases, J lost 9 bases, and 18 bases lay in between. The CDR3 has 14 residues. The DNA of the CDR3 is TGTGCCAGCAGCCGGAATGCCTTAGCGAGTGAGCAGTTCTTC. Translated, it gives CASSRNALASEQFF.

V and J are TRBV7-9 and TRBJ2-7, with a tentative D call TRBD2 (6 bases). The CDR3 runs 14 residues. Germline V gene data show CDR1 as SEHNR and CDR2 as FQNEAQ (reference sequence). Trimming removed 5 bases at V and 3 bases at J, with 14 bases between. The DNA for the CDR3 is TGTGCCAGCAGCAGCGAGGAGGGGTACTACGAGCAGTACTTC. Translated: CASSSEEGYYEQYF.

This clone has a single count. V usage is TRBV6-1 and J usage is TRBJ2-1; TRBD1 matches at 8 bases. This CDR3 is 14 amino acids long. Germline-derived CDR1 and CDR2 are MNHNS and SASEGT. Unmatched junction bases numbered 11, after V lost 7 bases and J lost 9 bases. The chain's CDR3 is CASNLIRGLGEQFF. The CDR3 bases are TGTGCCAGCAATTTGATCAGGGGGCTGGGTGAGCAGTTCTTC.

This chain joins TRBV14 and TRBJ2-3, with unresolved D. V was shortened by 3 bases and J by 4 bases, with 11 bases between the two germline ends. There are 14 residues in the CDR3. Per the germline V gene, CDR1 is SGHDN and CDR2 is FVKESK. Written as DNA, the CDR3 is TGTGCCAGCAGCCAGGGGTACTCTGCAGATACGCAGTATTTT. It specifies CASSQGYSADTQYF.

The CDR3 reads CASSPGGVGHPTTDTQYF. The CDR3 bases are TGCGCCAGCAGTCCAGGGGGGGTCGGGCACCCCACCACAGATACGCAGTATTTT. The V call is TRBV5-1, the J call TRBJ2-3, with D perhaps TRBD1 or TRBD2 (7 bases each). V was trimmed by 5 bases and J by 2 bases, leaving 24 bases between them. This CDR3 is 18 amino acids long. Per germline, CDR1 SGHRS and CDR2 YFSETQ.

The chain uses TRBV27 and TRBJ1-5, with D tentatively TRBD1 (5 bases). V lost 5 bases, J lost 7 bases, and 12 bases lay in between. CDR3 length: 13 residues. Germline V gene sequence: CDR1 MNHEY, CDR2 SMNVEV (reference sequence). CDR3 in DNA: TGTGCCAGCAGTCAAAGCGGGGGACAGCCCCAGCATTTT. Translation gives CASSQSGGQPQHF.

The V and J genes are TRBV10-3 and TRBJ1-4; no clear D. CDR3 length equals 13 residues. V was shortened by 2 bases and J by 8 bases, with 9 bases between the two germline ends. Germline lookup yields CDR1 ENHRY and CDR2 SYGVKD. The CDR3 loop reads CAISETLGEKLFF. The CDR3 DNA reads as TGTGCCATCAGTGAGACTTTGGGGGAAAAACTGTTTTTT.

The V call is TRBV7-9, the J call TRBJ2-1; the match to TRBD1 covers 7 bases. V trimming: 3 bases; J trimming: 0 bases; junction bases outside the gene matches: 14. This CDR3 is built from 19 residues. Per germline, CDR1 SEHNR and CDR2 FQNEAQ (reference sequence). CDR3 protein: CASSLGFRGSLHSYNEQFF. In DNA form, the CDR3 reads TGTGCCAGCAGCTTGGGCTTCAGGGGGTCCTTACACTCCTACAATGAGCAGTTCTTC.

Here the CDR3 reads CASSVDFRTSAVDTQYF. As DNA, the CDR3 is TGTGCCAGCAGCGTAGATTTCAGGACTAGCGCAGTAGATACGCAGTATTTT. This chain links TRBV9 with TRBJ2-3; 9 bases line up with TRBD2. Germline assignment: CDR1 SGDLS and CDR2 YYNGEE. The CDR3 totals 17 residues. The V and J ends lost 0 bases and 5 bases, in that order; junction bases with no gene match: 10.

This chain links TRBV27 with TRBJ2-1; 13 bases agree with TRBD2. The CDR3 contains 17 residues. In germline, CDR1 is MNHEY, CDR2 SMNVEV (reference sequence). Losses at the gene ends were 2 bases for V and 3 bases for J; bases not matched to a gene: 4. CDR3 bases: TGTGCCAGCAGTTTAAAGGGACTAGCGGGATACTACAATGAGCAGTTCTTC. It encodes CASSLKGLAGYYNEQFF.

This chain links TRBV7-9 with TRBJ2-1; 8 bases agree with TRBD2. The germline V gene has CDR1 SEHNR and CDR2 FQNEAQ (reference sequence). This CDR3 has 16 residues. With V trimmed by 2 bases and J by 4 bases, 7 bases remained unmatched. In DNA, the CDR3 is TGTGCCAGCAGCTTACTAACGGGAGGGCCGTACAATGAGCAGTTCTTC. It yields the protein CASSLLTGGPYNEQFF.

V and J are TRBV6-5 and TRBJ2-1; 8 positions agree with TRBD2. Germline assignment: CDR1 MNHEY and CDR2 SVGAGI. The CDR3 has 15 amino acids. V was pared by 6 bases and J by 2 bases, with 6 bases of the junction left unmatched. The CDR3 DNA follows: TGTGCCAGCAGCATACTAGCGGCCACCTACAATGAGCAGTTCTTC. Translating gives CASSILAATYNEQFF.

In its sample, this clone was seen once. V usage is TRBV29-1 and J usage is TRBJ2-7; D might be TRBD1 (5 bases). The V and J ends lost 3 bases and 1 base respectively, with 13 bases between them. The CDR3 is 14 amino acids. The germline V gene has CDR1 SQVTM and CDR2 ANQGSEA. The CDR3 sequence: CSVEKFDSSYEQYF. CDR3 DNA: TGCAGCGTTGAGAAGTTCGACAGTTCCTACGAGCAGTACTTC.

CDR3 region: CASSQDQGRYYGYTF. CDR3 coding DNA: TGCGCCAGCAGCCAAGATCAGGGCAGATACTATGGCTACACCTTC. The rearrangement joins TRBV4-1 to TRBJ1-2; TRBD1 might be the D (5 bases). The V end lost 0 bases, the J end lost 3 bases, and 11 bases lay between the germline ends. Germline V lookup: CDR1 MGHRA, CDR2 YSYEKL. CDR3 size: 15 residues.